A single sample is the source of the 20 T cell receptor beta chains below, sequenced in a study of CD8+ T cells in alopecia areata. RNA extraction was followed by reverse transcription into cDNA, which acted as the sequencing template. Sequencing was performed with immunoSEQ multiplex PCR; in TCRdb, only in-frame clones are kept and a portion is missing. Of 120,000 or so clones listed, roughly 50% are singletons. The specimen was NKG2D-low CD8+ T cells sorted from blood. These receptors were taken from a human donor with alopecia areata.

V usage is TRBV29-1 and J usage is TRBJ1-2, with TRBD1 identical over 8 bases. In germline, CDR1 is SQVTM, CDR2 ANQGSEA. This CDR3 is 12 amino acids long. J gave up 7 bases and V 5 bases, and 6 bases lay outside the gene matches. CDR3 sequence: CSVHGQGGGYTF. CDR3 sequence (DNA): TGCAGCGTTCATGGACAGGGAGGTGGCTACACCTTC.

The CDR3 sequence: CASSSSIGGADSYEQYF. DNA of the CDR3: TGTGCCAGCAGCTCCTCCATCGGGGGCGCGGATTCCTACGAGCAGTACTTC. V usage is TRBV7-6 and J usage is TRBJ2-7; D may be TRBD1 or TRBD2 (6 bases each). V was cut by 4 bases and J by 1 base, with 20 bases left in between. The germline gives CDR1 SGHVS, CDR2 FNYEAQ. The CDR3 runs to 17 residues.

The chain uses TRBV29-1 and TRBJ1-2; 8 nucleotides match TRBD1. Germline values: CDR1 SQVTM, CDR2 ANQGSEA. The ends lost 6 bases at V and 6 bases at J; junction bases unmatched: 6. The CDR3 spans 12 residues. This CDR3 reads CSVPQGVDGYTF. CDR3 bases: TGCAGCGTCCCACAGGGGGTCGATGGCTACACCTTC.

J is TRBJ1-5 and V is TRBV23-1, with 11 bases lining up with TRBD1. TRBV23-1 is an open reading frame, and its role is uncertain. The V segment lost 3 bases and the J segment 5 bases; nucleotides outside the gene matches: 3. This CDR3 spans 15 amino acids. The CDR3 coding sequence is TGCGCCAGCAGTCAGGGACAGGGGGTGCATCAGCCCCAGCATTTT. It codes for CASSQGQGVHQPQHF.

This chain uses TRBV11-2 with TRBJ2-1; D is possibly TRBD1 (6 bases). Germline CDR1 reads SGHAT; CDR2 reads FQNNGV. This CDR3 region has 16 residues. The V and J ends lost 1 base and 0 bases respectively, with 10 bases between them. CDR3 amino acids: CASSLAATGSYNEQFF. The CDR3 DNA follows: TGTGCCAGCAGCTTAGCAGCGACAGGCTCCTACAATGAGCAGTTCTTC.

V is TRBV30 and J is TRBJ2-7; the match to TRBD2 covers 7 bases. CDR1 GTSNPN and CDR2 SVGIG come from the germline V gene (reference sequence). This CDR3 region has 13 residues. DNA of the CDR3: TGTGCTGCCAACGGGGGGAGCTCCTACGAGCAGTACTTC. Protein: CAANGGSSYEQYF.

The V gene is TRBV27, the J gene TRBJ2-7, with TRBD2 identical over 10 bases. Germline lookup yields CDR1 MNHEY and CDR2 SMNVEV (reference sequence). The CDR3 has 15 residues. With 5 bases clipped from V and 3 bases from J, the junction kept 7 bases outside the gene matches. CDR3 loop: CASSPRAGGIYEQYF. The CDR3 DNA sequence: TGTGCCAGCAGTCCGAGAGCGGGGGGGATCTACGAGCAGTACTTC.

This clone was counted between two and nine times. The V gene is TRBV29-1, the J gene TRBJ2-1; 8 bases agree with TRBD2. Germline CDR1 is SQVTM and CDR2 is ANQGSEA. The CDR3 contains 16 residues. V was pared by 4 bases and J by 0 bases, with 8 bases of the junction left unmatched. The CDR3, as DNA: TGCAGCGTTGTCGGACGGGAGGGTCTCTCCTACAATGAGCAGTTCTTC. Its translation: CSVVGREGLSYNEQFF.

V is TRBV6-5 and J is TRBJ2-3; 7 bases are shared with TRBD2. Per germline, CDR1 MNHEY and CDR2 SVGAGI. The CDR3 is 15 residues long. Losses at the gene ends were 2 bases for V and 0 bases for J; bases not matched to a gene: 2. In DNA, the CDR3 is TGTGCCAGCAGTTACGGGACTACTAGCACAGATACGCAGTATTTT. Amino acid sequence: CASSYGTTSTDTQYF.

This clone was seen a few times. This chain joins TRBV30 and TRBJ2-1; D gene unclear. Looked up from germline, CDR1 is GTSNPN and CDR2 is SVGIG (reference sequence). This CDR3 contains 13 residues. V dropped 3 bases and J dropped 3 bases, with 9 bases sitting between them. The CDR3 reads CAWSLTDYNEQFF. The CDR3 bases are TGTGCCTGGAGCCTGACGGACTACAATGAGCAGTTCTTC.

This clone was seen a handful of times. The genes are TRBV29-1 and TRBJ2-7; D gene unclear. Trimming removed 4 bases from V and 2 bases from J, with 6 bases in between. CDR1 and CDR2 (germline): SQVTM, ANQGSEA. The CDR3 has 11 residues. Here the CDR3 DNA reads TGCAGCGTTGGGGCGGCCTACGAGCAGTACTTC. The encoded protein is CSVGAAYEQYF.

This clone was detected ten times or more. The same CDR3 arises from other DNA sequences in this sample as well. The CDR3 DNA sequence: TGTGCCAGCAGCCCGACAGGGAGGGATCAGCCCCAGCATTTT. It translates to CASSPTGRDQPQHF. The chain has TRBV7-9 and TRBJ1-5, with 7 bases that match TRBD1. CDR1 and CDR2 (germline): SEHNR, FQNEAQ (reference sequence). The CDR3 is made up of 14 amino acids. V lost 5 bases and J lost 5; bases outside the gene matches: 6.

The J gene is TRBJ2-6, the V gene TRBV2; D may be TRBD1 or TRBD2 (6 bases each). Between the trimmed V and J ends, which lost 9 bases and 1 base, there was a span of 16 bases. The CDR3 extends over 16 amino acids. Looked up from germline, CDR1 is SNHLY and CDR2 is FYNNEI. CDR3 DNA sequence: TGTGCCAGTAGACAGGAGGGGGAGTCTGGGGCCAACGTCCTGACTTTC. Amino acid sequence: CASRQEGESGANVLTF.

The CDR3 loop is CASTPGPVYMNTEAFF. The CDR3 nucleotides are TGTGCCAGCACTCCTGGACCGGTGTACATGAACACTGAAGCTTTCTTT. The chain combines TRBV27 with TRBJ1-1; no clear D gene. This CDR3 spans 16 amino acids. Trimming shortened V by 7 bases and J by 0 bases, and 18 bases separated the two germline ends. The germline V gene has CDR1 MNHEY and CDR2 SMNVEV (reference sequence).

This clone was observed a few times. V gene TRBV29-1 combines with J gene TRBJ2-1, with D unclear. Per germline, CDR1 SQVTM and CDR2 ANQGSEA. Trimming shortened V by 7 bases and J by 2 bases, and 12 bases separated the two germline ends. CDR3 size: 13 residues. The CDR3 spells CSAPRKPYNEQFF. CDR3 nucleotides: TGCAGCGCCCCGAGGAAACCCTACAATGAGCAGTTCTTC.

The V and J genes are TRBV30 and TRBJ2-7, with D possibly being TRBD1 or TRBD2 (5 bases each). CDR1 is GTSNPN, CDR2 SVGIG, per germline (reference sequence). The germline V and J ends were trimmed by 5 bases and 2 bases, with 13 bases remaining between them. The CDR3 has 13 residues. CDR3 loop: CAWEGRDAYEQYF. CDR3 coding DNA: TGTGCCTGGGAGGGCAGGGATGCCTACGAGCAGTACTTC.

V gene TRBV29-1 combines with J gene TRBJ2-5; D gene uncertain. Trimming cost V 5 bases and J 4 bases, with 11 bases left between them. Germline CDR1 reads SQVTM; CDR2 reads ANQGSEA. CDR3 length: 12 residues. CDR3 amino acids: CSVFYVGETQYF. For the CDR3, the DNA is TGCAGCGTTTTTTACGTCGGAGAGACCCAGTACTTC.

J is TRBJ2-3 and V is TRBV9; tentative D call: TRBD2 (5 bases). Trimming removed 0 bases from V and 1 base from J, with 9 bases in between. The CDR3 spans 15 residues. The germline gives CDR1 SGDLS, CDR2 YYNGEE. CDR3: CASSVGGGGTDTQYF. The CDR3 DNA reads TGTGCCAGCAGCGTAGGTGGAGGCGGCACAGATACGCAGTATTTT.

The chain carries TRBV11-2 and TRBJ2-7, with 8 bases aligning to TRBD1. The CDR3 runs 14 residues. Per germline, CDR1 SGHAT and CDR2 FQNNGV. The V gene end was trimmed by 6 bases and the J gene end by 3 bases; junction bases not matched to a gene: 7. CDR3 in DNA: TGTGCCAGCAGTCCAAGGGACAGGCTCTACGAGCAGTACTTC. It translates to CASSPRDRLYEQYF.

This clone was observed a few times. The genes are TRBV28 and TRBJ2-1; TRBD2 agrees at 9 bases. This CDR3 has 16 amino acids. Trimming at V came to 6 bases and at J to 1 base, leaving 7 bases not matched to a gene. CDR1 is MDHEN and CDR2 is SYDVKM in the germline V gene. DNA of the CDR3: TGTGCCAGCAGCACGACTAGCGGTGGTTCCTACAATGAGCAGTTCTTC. Amino acids: CASSTTSGGSYNEQFF.